The 31 T cell receptor beta chains in this list originate from one sample, sequenced in a study of CD8 T cells in ankylosing spondylitis. Via MiXCR, TCRdb re-called the 5' RACE reads, giving one row per CDR3 protein. The data show around 140,000 distinct CDR3 sequences, with about an eighth seen just once and about 4% held by the top ten. Sequences were obtained from blood, either unsorted or a sorted T cell fraction (not recorded which). The receptor set was obtained from a female donor with ankylosing spondylitis or in good health (not recorded which).

This rearrangement joins TRBV4-1 to TRBJ1-2; D unresolved. The V and J ends lost 0 bases and 0 bases respectively, with 8 bases between them. Germline CDR1 MGHRA, CDR2 YSYEKL. The CDR3 contains 15 residues. The CDR3 coding sequence is TGCGCCAGCAGCCAAGATCCGGGGTCTAACTATGGCTACACCTTC. This translates into CASSQDPGSNYGYTF.

This clonotype showed up just a few times. The chain carries TRBV2 and TRBJ1-3; D is perhaps TRBD1 (5 bases). This CDR3 contains 18 residues. The ends were cut back, 0 bases at V and 2 bases at J, with 17 bases in the middle. Germline loops: CDR1 SNHLY, CDR2 FYNNEI. The CDR3 spells CASSEALWQGGPGNTIYF. CDR3 coding DNA: TGTGCCAGCAGTGAAGCGCTTTGGCAGGGAGGTCCTGGAAACACCATATATTTT.

This clonotype occurred many times. The chain carries TRBV4-1 and TRBJ2-1; TRBD1 agrees at 7 bases. The CDR3 is 13 residues long. Per the germline V gene, CDR1 is MGHRA and CDR2 is YSYEKL. The ends lost 3 bases at V and 7 bases at J; junction bases unmatched: 3. The chain's CDR3 is CASSHLQGNEQFF. The CDR3 DNA reads TGCGCCAGCAGCCATCTACAGGGGAATGAGCAGTTCTTC.

This clonotype has ten or more counts. The chain has TRBV4-2 and TRBJ1-5; D uncertain. V was pared by 4 bases and J by 7 bases, with 11 bases between. Germline assignment: CDR1 LGHNA and CDR2 YNFKEQ. The CDR3 totals 13 residues. CDR3: CASSLDSVQPQHF. In DNA, the CDR3 is TGTGCCAGCAGCCTAGACTCGGTCCAGCCCCAGCATTTT.

This clonotype was seen repeatedly, ten times or more. This chain joins TRBV2 and TRBJ1-5; no definite D call. The CDR3 contains 13 residues. V was clipped by 7 bases and J by 4 bases, with 11 bases between them. Germline-derived CDR1 and CDR2 are SNHLY and FYNNEI. CDR3 residues: CASNQEGNQPQHF. CDR3 coding DNA: TGTGCCAGCAATCAGGAAGGGAATCAGCCCCAGCATTTT. The full variable domain, rest sourced from reference TRBV2 and TRBJ1-5, is EPEVTQTPSHQVTQMGQEVILRCVPISNHLYFYWYRQILGQKVEFLVSFYNNEISEKSEIFDDQFSVERPDGSNFTLKIRSTKLEDSAMYFCASNQEGNQPQHFGDGTRLSIL.

The chain is built from TRBV5-1 and TRBJ2-5, with TRBD1 identical over 7 bases. CDR3 length: 13 amino acids. J was trimmed by 1 base and V by 4 bases; bases with no gene match: 1. Germline assignment: CDR1 SGHRS and CDR2 YFSETQ. This CDR3 is CASSGTAQETQYF. Here the CDR3 DNA reads TGCGCCAGCAGCGGGACAGCCCAAGAGACCCAGTACTTC.

This clonotype appeared many times. J is TRBJ2-7 and V is TRBV27, with TRBD2 matching 8 bases. Germline CDR1 reads MNHEY; CDR2 reads SMNVEV (reference sequence). J gave up 5 bases and V 2 bases, and 5 bases lay outside the gene matches. CDR3 length: 14 residues. The CDR3 nucleotides read TGTGCCAGCAGTTTACAGAGCGGGAGCAACGAGCAGTACTTC. It is translated as CASSLQSGSNEQYF.

This clonotype was seen many times. V gene TRBV12-3 or TRBV12-4 combines with J gene TRBJ2-2; 8 positions agree with TRBD1. The CDR3 extends over 14 amino acids. Trimming at V came to 10 bases and at J to 6 bases, leaving 10 bases not matched to a gene. The CDR3, as DNA: TGTGCCATCGGACAGGGAAATATCCCCGGGGAGCTGTTTTTT. Residues: CAIGQGNIPGELFF.

This clonotype was seen only a few times. The gene calls are TRBV24-1 and TRBJ2-5; perhaps TRBD1 as D (5 bases). The CDR3 is 14 residues long. Per the germline V gene, CDR1 is KGHDR and CDR2 is SFDVKD. The V and J ends lost 1 base and 5 bases respectively, with 10 bases between them. The CDR3 nucleotides read TGTGCCACCAGTGATTTCGGACAAGCGGAGACCCAGTACTTC. The encoded protein is CATSDFGQAETQYF.

There are many counts of this clonotype. The chain carries TRBV12-3 or TRBV12-4 and TRBJ2-7, with D unclear. The CDR3 contains 12 residues. Trimming took 0 bases from V and 6 from J, leaving 6 bases between them. The CDR3 sequence is CASSLAGFEQYF. The DNA of the CDR3 is TGTGCCAGCAGTTTAGCAGGGTTCGAGCAGTACTTC.

This clonotype has ten or more counts. This chain links TRBV20-1 with TRBJ1-1; TRBD1 aligns across 8 bases. The V segment lost 3 bases and the J segment 5 bases; nucleotides outside the gene matches: 8. The CDR3 runs 14 residues. CDR1 and CDR2 from the germline V gene are DFQATT and SNEGSKA (reference sequence). For the CDR3, the DNA is TGCAGTGCTAGGGGAACAGGGGGGGGGACTGAAGCTTTCTTT. Protein sequence: CSARGTGGGTEAFF.

Note on this clonotype: A much larger clonotype is one base distant, so this may be a read error. This chain joins TRBV29-1 and TRBJ1-4, with no clear D. V was trimmed by 7 bases and J by 7 bases, leaving 22 bases between them. The germline CDR1 and CDR2 sequences are SQVTM and ANQGSEA. The CDR3 consists of 15 residues. CDR3: CSAHLLRRRGEKLFF. CDR3 coding DNA: TGCAGCGCCCACCTTTTGAGGAGGCGCGGTGAAAAACTGTTTTTT. Variable domain in full (rest from reference TRBV29-1 and TRBJ1-4): SAVISQKPSRDICQRGTSLTIQCQVDSQVTMMFWYRQQPGQSLTLIATANQGSEATYESGFVIDKFPISRPNLTFSTLTVSNMSPEDSSIYLCSAHLLRRRGEKLFFGSGTQLSVL.

Ten or more counts support this clonotype. The chain links TRBV12-3 or TRBV12-4 to TRBJ2-3, with D unclear. V lost 2 bases and J lost 4, with 4 bases in between. The CDR3 runs to 12 residues. As DNA, the CDR3 is TGTGCCAGCAGTTTATACGCAGATACGCAGTATTTT. As protein: CASSLYADTQYF.

This clonotype was detected many times. The chain links TRBV7-9 to TRBJ1-4, with TRBD1 matching 7 bases. Germline CDR1 is SEHNR and CDR2 is FQNEAQ (reference sequence). The CDR3 is made up of 15 amino acids. Trimming removed 0 bases from V and 7 bases from J; junction bases left unmatched: 5. CDR3 sequence (DNA): TGTGCCAGCAGCTTAGCTAGGGGGCGCAGTGAAAAACTGTTTTTT. It specifies CASSLARGRSEKLFF.

This clonotype was counted ten times or more. The V gene is TRBV12-3 or TRBV12-4, the J gene TRBJ2-7, with D perhaps TRBD2 (5 bases). This CDR3 spans 14 amino acids. V lost 1 base and J 3 bases, leaving 10 bases between the germline ends. Here the CDR3 DNA reads TGTGCCAGCAGTTTAGGAGGGTCAAACTACGAGCAGTACTTC. Its translation is CASSLGGSNYEQYF.

In its sample, this clonotype was seen many times. J is TRBJ2-1 and V is TRBV20-1, with D perhaps TRBD2 (6 bases). CDR3 size: 14 residues. CDR1 is DFQATT, CDR2 SNEGSKA, per germline (reference sequence). V was shortened by 8 bases and J by 2 bases, with 16 bases between the two germline ends. The DNA for the CDR3 is TGCAGTTGGGTCGGCGGGACCACCTACAATGAGCAGTTCTTC. Amino acids: CSWVGGTTYNEQFF.

This clonotype was counted only a few times. A much larger clone differs by one base, so this may be a read error. J is TRBJ2-1 and V is TRBV20-1; tentatively, D is TRBD1 or TRBD2 (5 bases each). Germline CDR1 reads DFQATT; CDR2 reads SNEGSKA (reference sequence). The CDR3 extends over 14 amino acids. Trimming removed 3 bases from V and 7 bases from J, with 16 bases in between. The CDR3 coding sequence is TGCAGTGCTAGGGGGGAACAGCGGTGTAATGAGCAGTTCTTC. It translates to CSARGEQRCNEQFF.

This clonotype was counted many times. The chain is built from TRBV29-1 and TRBJ1-2; D not certain. The germline V gene encodes CDR1 SQVTM and CDR2 ANQGSEA. Trimming stripped 4 bases from V and 2 bases from J, with 5 bases between. The CDR3 runs to 11 residues. CDR3 protein: CSVGLNYGYTF. The CDR3 coding sequence is TGCAGCGTTGGGCTCAACTATGGCTACACCTTC.

This clonotype was seen ten or more times. CDR3 sequence reads: CAARNDNEQFF. DNA for the CDR3: TGTGCCGCCAGGAATGACAATGAGCAGTTCTTC. The rearrangement joins TRBV30 to TRBJ2-1; D not certain. V was trimmed by 8 bases and J by 5 bases, leaving 10 bases between them. The CDR3 sequence is 11 residues long. Germline values: CDR1 GTSNPN, CDR2 SVGIG (reference sequence).

The sample holds many counts of this clonotype. The J gene is TRBJ2-2, the V gene TRBV6-2 or TRBV6-3; the D is unclear. The CDR3 contains 13 residues. The V and J ends lost 10 bases and 3 bases respectively, with 12 bases between them. From germline, CDR1 is MNHEY and CDR2 SVGEGT. CDR3 in amino acids: CATRPLHTGELFF. The DNA for the CDR3 is TGTGCCACCCGGCCTTTACACACCGGGGAGCTGTTTTTT.

With respect to this clonotype: The junction differs from germline at one of its ends, possibly a read error. This chain uses TRBV5-1 with TRBJ2-2; possibly TRBD1 or TRBD2 for D (5 bases each). The CDR3 runs to 13 residues. Germline V lookup: CDR1 SGHRS, CDR2 YFSETQ. CDR3 nucleotides: TGCGCCAGCAGAGAGGGGTCCACCGGGGAGCCGTTTTTT. It specifies CASREGSTGEPFF.

A word on this clonotype: This may be a read error, as it is one base from a much larger clone. The rearrangement uses TRBV10-3 and TRBJ1-2, with D perhaps TRBD1 (5 bases). The CDR3 runs to 14 residues. Germline loops: CDR1 ENHRY, CDR2 SYGVKD. The CDR3 region has the DNA TGTGCCATCAGTGCCCTCGGGACTTCCTATGACTACACCTTC. It is translated as CAISALGTSYDYTF.

The sample holds many counts of this clonotype. V usage is TRBV2 and J usage is TRBJ1-2; tentative D call: TRBD1 (6 bases). CDR1 is SNHLY, CDR2 FYNNEI, per germline. This CDR3 contains 14 residues. Trimming cost V 3 bases and J 4 bases, with 12 bases left between them. This CDR3 reads CASSDVGARYGYTF. The CDR3 coding sequence is TGTGCCAGCAGTGATGTGGGGGCGCGCTATGGCTACACCTTC.

This clonotype was picked up many times. This chain connects TRBV28 to TRBJ2-2, with TRBD1 matching 10 bases. The CDR3 runs 14 residues. CDR1 MDHEN and CDR2 SYDVKM come from the germline V gene. After removal of 10 bases from V and 3 bases from J, the junction contained 5 bases not matched to a gene. CDR3 protein: CATRTGGYTGELFF. The CDR3 DNA is TGTGCCACCAGGACAGGGGGTTACACCGGGGAGCTGTTTTTT. The full variable domain, completed using reference TRBV28 and TRBJ2-2, is DVKVTQSSRYLVKRTGEKVFLECVQDMDHENMFWYRQDPGLGLRLIYFSYDVKMKEKGDIPEGYSVSREKKERFSLILESASTNQTSMYLCATRTGGYTGELFFGEGSRLTVL.

In its sample, this clonotype was seen many times. The chain is built from TRBV18 and TRBJ2-2; D unresolved. Germline V gene sequence: CDR1 KGHSH, CDR2 LQKENI. V shed 5 bases and J shed 5 bases, with 6 bases lying between them. The CDR3 is 12 amino acids. The CDR3 loop reads CASSTITGELFF. The CDR3 DNA reads TGTGCCAGCTCAACCATTACCGGGGAGCTGTTTTTT.

This clonotype was found a few times. This chain links TRBV20-1 with TRBJ1-2; 10 bases are a match to TRBD1. From germline, CDR1 is DFQATT and CDR2 SNEGSKA (reference sequence). The CDR3 runs 15 residues. Germline trimming cut 0 bases from V and 13 bases from J; bases unmatched to any gene: 14. CDR3 DNA: TGCAGTGCTAGAGAGGAGGGGACAGGGGTGATAGGAAGCACCTTC. It encodes CSAREEGTGVIGSTF.

This clonotype was counted a few times. The V gene is TRBV2, the J gene TRBJ2-3; D is perhaps TRBD1 or TRBD2 (5 bases each). Trimming shortened V by 11 bases and J by 11 bases, and 20 bases separated the two germline ends. Germline lookup yields CDR1 SNHLY and CDR2 FYNNEI. CDR3 length: 12 residues. CDR3 DNA: TGTGCCTGCGAGGGGTCCCCACGGGGGCAGTATTTT. This sequence encodes CACEGSPRGQYF.

V gene TRBV27 combines with J gene TRBJ2-7; 10 bases align to TRBD2. This CDR3 comprises 13 residues. The V gene end was trimmed by 6 bases and the J gene end by 6 bases; junction bases not matched to a gene: 5. Germline V gives CDR1 MNHEY, CDR2 SMNVEV (reference sequence). This chain's CDR3 is CASSLIAGGEQYF. The CDR3 nucleotides read TGTGCCAGCAGCCTGATAGCGGGAGGCGAGCAGTACTTC.

This clonotype has at least ten counts. V is TRBV20-1 and J is TRBJ2-5; tentatively, D is TRBD1 (5 bases). V was shortened by 6 bases and J by 5 bases, with 13 bases between the two germline ends. Germline V lookup: CDR1 DFQATT, CDR2 SNEGSKA (reference sequence). The CDR3 spans 12 residues. In nucleotides, the CDR3 is TGCAGTGCCAGGCAGGGTCAGGAGACCCAGTACTTC. It translates to CSARQGQETQYF.

This clonotype was recorded many times. The genes are TRBV18 and TRBJ2-7, with D possibly matching TRBD2 (6 bases). CDR1 is KGHSH and CDR2 is LQKENI in the germline V gene. V was shortened by 2 bases and J by 6 bases, with 11 bases between the two germline ends. This CDR3 contains 13 residues. CDR3 bases: TGTGCCAGCTCACCAGGCACTAGCCGCGAGCAGTACTTC. Protein product: CASSPGTSREQYF.

Points on this clonotype: A much larger clone sits a single nucleotide away, making a read error possible. The V call is TRBV29-1, the J call TRBJ2-5; D is possibly TRBD1 (6 bases). Germline values: CDR1 SQVTM, CDR2 ANQGSEA. This CDR3 comprises 12 residues. V was pared by 6 bases and J by 5 bases, with 13 bases between. The CDR3 spells CSVLGGDETQYF. The CDR3 nucleotides read TGCAGCGTACTAGGGGGAGATGAGACCCAGTACTTC.